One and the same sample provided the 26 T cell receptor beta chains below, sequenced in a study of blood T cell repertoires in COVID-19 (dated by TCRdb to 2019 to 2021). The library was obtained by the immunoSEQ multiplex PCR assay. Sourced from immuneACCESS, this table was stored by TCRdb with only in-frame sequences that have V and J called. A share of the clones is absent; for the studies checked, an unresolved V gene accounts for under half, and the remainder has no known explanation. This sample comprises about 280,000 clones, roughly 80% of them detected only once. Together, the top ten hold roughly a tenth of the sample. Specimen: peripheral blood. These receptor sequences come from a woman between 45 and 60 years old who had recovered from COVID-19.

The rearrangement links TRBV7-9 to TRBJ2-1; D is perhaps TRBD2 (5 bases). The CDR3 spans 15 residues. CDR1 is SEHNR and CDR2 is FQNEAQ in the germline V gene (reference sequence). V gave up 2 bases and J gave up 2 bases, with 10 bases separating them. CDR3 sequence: CASSLSLAPYNEQFF. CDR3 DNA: TGTGCCAGCAGCTTAAGCCTAGCCCCCTACAATGAGCAGTTCTTC.

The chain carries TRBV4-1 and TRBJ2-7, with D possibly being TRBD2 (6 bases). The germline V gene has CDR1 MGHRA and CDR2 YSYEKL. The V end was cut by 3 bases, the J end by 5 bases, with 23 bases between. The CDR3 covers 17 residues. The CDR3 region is CASSHHFVVGGVDEQYF. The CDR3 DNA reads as TGCGCCAGCAGCCATCATTTTGTCGTGGGAGGTGTGGACGAGCAGTACTTC.

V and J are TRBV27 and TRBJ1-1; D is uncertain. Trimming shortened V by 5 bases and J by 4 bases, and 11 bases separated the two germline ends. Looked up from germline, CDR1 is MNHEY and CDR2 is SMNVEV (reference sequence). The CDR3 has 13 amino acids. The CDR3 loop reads CASSINSLTEAFF. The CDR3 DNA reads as TGTGCCAGCAGTATTAATTCACTCACTGAAGCTTTCTTT.

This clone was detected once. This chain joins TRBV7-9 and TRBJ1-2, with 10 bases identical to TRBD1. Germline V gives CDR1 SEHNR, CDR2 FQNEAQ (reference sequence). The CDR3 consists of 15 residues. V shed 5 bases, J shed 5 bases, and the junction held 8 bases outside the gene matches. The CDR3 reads CASSRGTGEGYGYTF. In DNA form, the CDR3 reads TGTGCCAGCAGCCGAGGGACAGGGGAGGGTTATGGCTACACCTTC.

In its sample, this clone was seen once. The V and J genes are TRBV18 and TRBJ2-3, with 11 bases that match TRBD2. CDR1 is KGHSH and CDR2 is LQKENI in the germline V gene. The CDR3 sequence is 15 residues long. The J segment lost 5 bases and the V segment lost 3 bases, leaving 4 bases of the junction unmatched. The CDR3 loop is CASSPLAGGGDTQYF. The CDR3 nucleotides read TGTGCCAGCTCACCCCTAGCGGGAGGAGGAGATACGCAGTATTTT.

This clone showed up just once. The CDR3 sequence: CASSHGTGWWTEAFF. The CDR3 bases are TGTGCCAGCAGCCACGGGACAGGGTGGTGGACTGAAGCTTTCTTT. This chain links TRBV2 with TRBJ1-1; 9 positions match TRBD1. The junction had 10 bases not matched to a gene; V was cut back by 6 bases and J by 5 bases. CDR3 length: 15 amino acids. Germline CDR1 SNHLY, CDR2 FYNNEI. Looking up the rest from reference TRBV2 and TRBJ1-1 gives the full variable domain: EPEVTQTPSHQVTQMGQEVILRCVPISNHLYFYWYRQILGQKVEFLVSFYNNEISEKSEIFDDQFSVERPDGSNFTLKIRSTKLEDSAMYFCASSHGTGWWTEAFFGQGTRLTVV.

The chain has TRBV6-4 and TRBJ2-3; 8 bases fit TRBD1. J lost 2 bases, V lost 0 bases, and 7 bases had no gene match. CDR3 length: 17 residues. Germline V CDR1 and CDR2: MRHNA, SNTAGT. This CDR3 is CASSDSTGVGYTDTQYF. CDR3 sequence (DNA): TGTGCCAGCAGTGACTCGACAGGGGTGGGATACACAGATACGCAGTATTTT.

As DNA, the CDR3 is TGTGCCATCAGAGATGGACAGACCACTGAAGCTTTCTTT. Encoded protein: CAIRDGQTTEAFF. The chain links TRBV10-3 to TRBJ1-1; the D gene is possibly TRBD1 (6 bases). Trimming took 6 bases from V and 4 from J, leaving 12 bases between them. This CDR3 has 13 amino acids. Germline CDR1 and CDR2: ENHRY and SYGVKD.

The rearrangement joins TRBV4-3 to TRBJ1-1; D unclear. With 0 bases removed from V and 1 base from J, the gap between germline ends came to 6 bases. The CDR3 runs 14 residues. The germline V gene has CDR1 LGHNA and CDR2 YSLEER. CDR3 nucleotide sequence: TGCGCCAGCAGCCAAGATATCTGGAACACTGAAGCTTTCTTT. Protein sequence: CASSQDIWNTEAFF.

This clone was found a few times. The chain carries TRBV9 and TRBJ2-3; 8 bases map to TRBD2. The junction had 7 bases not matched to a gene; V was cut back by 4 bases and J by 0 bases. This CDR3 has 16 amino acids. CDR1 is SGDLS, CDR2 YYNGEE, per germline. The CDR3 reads CASSLRGGRSTDTQYF. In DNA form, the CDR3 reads TGTGCCAGCAGCCTCCGGGGGGGACGTAGCACAGATACGCAGTATTTT.

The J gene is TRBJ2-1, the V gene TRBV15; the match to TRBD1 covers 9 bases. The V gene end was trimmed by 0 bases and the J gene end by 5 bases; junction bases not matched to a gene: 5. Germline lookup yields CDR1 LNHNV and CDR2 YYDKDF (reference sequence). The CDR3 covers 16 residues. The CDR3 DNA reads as TGTGCCACCAGCAGAGATGGGACAGGGAGGAACAATGAGCAGTTCTTC. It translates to CATSRDGTGRNNEQFF.

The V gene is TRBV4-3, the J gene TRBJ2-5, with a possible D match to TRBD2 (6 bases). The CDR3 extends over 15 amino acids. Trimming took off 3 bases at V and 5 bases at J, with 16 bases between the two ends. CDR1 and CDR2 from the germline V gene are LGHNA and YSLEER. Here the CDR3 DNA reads TGCGCCAGCAGCCAGGGGGGAGTAGTGGGTGAGACCCAGTACTTC. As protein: CASSQGGVVGETQYF.

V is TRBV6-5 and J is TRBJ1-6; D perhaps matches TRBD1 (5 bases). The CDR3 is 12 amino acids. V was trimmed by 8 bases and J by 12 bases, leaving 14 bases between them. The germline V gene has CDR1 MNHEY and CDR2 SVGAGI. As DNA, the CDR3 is TGTGCCAGCTCTAAAGGGGACTTACCCCTCCACTTT. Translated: CASSKGDLPLHF.

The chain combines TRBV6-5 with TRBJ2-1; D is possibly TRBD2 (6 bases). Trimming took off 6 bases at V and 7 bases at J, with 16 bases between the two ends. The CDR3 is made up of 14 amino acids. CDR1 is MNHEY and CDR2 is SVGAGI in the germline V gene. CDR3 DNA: TGTGCCAGCAGCCGGGGGATATTAAAAAATGAGCAGTTCTTC. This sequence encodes CASSRGILKNEQFF.

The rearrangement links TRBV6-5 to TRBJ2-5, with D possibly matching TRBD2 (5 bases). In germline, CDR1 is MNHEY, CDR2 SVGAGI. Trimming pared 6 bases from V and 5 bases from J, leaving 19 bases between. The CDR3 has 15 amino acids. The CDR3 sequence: CASRRGLAGGETQYF. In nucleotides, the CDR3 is TGTGCCAGCAGACGAGGGCTAGCAGGCGGGGAGACCCAGTACTTC.

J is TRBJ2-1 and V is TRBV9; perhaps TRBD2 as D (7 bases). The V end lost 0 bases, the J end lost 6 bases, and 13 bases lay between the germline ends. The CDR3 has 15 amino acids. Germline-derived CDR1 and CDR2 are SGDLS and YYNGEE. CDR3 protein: CASSVDGGPFNEQFF. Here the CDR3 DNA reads TGTGCCAGCAGCGTAGACGGGGGGCCTTTCAATGAGCAGTTCTTC.

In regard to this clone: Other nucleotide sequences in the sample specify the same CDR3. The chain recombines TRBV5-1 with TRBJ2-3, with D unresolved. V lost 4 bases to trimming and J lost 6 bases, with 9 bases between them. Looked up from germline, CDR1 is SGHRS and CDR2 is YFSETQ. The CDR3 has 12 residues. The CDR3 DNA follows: TGCGCCAGCAGCCCATCCGCGGATACGCAGTATTTT. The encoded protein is CASSPSADTQYF.

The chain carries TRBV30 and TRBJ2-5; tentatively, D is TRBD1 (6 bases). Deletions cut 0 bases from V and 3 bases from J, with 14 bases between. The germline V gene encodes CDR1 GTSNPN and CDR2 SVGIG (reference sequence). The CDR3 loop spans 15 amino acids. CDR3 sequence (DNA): TGTGCCTGGAGTGTTTGGGGGCTCGCCAAAGAGACCCAGTACTTC. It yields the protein CAWSVWGLAKETQYF.

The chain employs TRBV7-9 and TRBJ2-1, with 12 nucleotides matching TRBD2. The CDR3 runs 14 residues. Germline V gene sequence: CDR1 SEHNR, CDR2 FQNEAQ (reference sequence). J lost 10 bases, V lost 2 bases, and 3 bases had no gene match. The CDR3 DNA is TGTGCCAGCAGCTTACTAGCGGGAGGGGAAGAGCAGTTCTTC. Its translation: CASSLLAGGEEQFF.

The CDR3 here is CASSFYRIENIPREQYF. CDR3 bases: TGTGCCAGCAGTTTTTACAGAATAGAAAATATTCCTCGGGAGCAGTACTTC. V usage is TRBV28 and J usage is TRBJ2-7; D remains unclear. Germline-derived CDR1 and CDR2 are MDHEN and SYDVKM. Trimming removed 3 bases from V and 7 bases from J, with 25 bases in between. The CDR3 sequence is 17 residues long.

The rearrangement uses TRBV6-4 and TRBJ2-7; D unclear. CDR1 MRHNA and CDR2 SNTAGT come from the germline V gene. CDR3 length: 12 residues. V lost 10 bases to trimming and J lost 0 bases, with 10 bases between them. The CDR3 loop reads CANPDTSYEQYF. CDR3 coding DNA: TGTGCCAACCCAGACACCTCCTACGAGCAGTACTTC.

CDR3 amino acids: CASNTRVRDNQPQHF. The CDR3, as DNA: TGTGCCAGCAATACCCGCGTCAGGGATAATCAGCCCCAGCATTTT. The genes are TRBV28 and TRBJ1-5; the D gene is possibly TRBD1 (5 bases). The V gene's germline CDR1 is MDHEN and CDR2 SYDVKM. This CDR3 has 15 residues. V dropped 7 bases and J dropped 4 bases, with 17 bases sitting between them.

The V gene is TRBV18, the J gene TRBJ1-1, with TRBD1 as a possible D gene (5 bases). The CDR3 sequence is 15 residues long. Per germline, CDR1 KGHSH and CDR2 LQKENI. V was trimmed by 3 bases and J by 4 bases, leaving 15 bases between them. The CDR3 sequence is CASSPNPNGGTEAFF. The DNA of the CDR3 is TGTGCCAGCTCACCCAACCCCAACGGGGGCACTGAAGCTTTCTTT.

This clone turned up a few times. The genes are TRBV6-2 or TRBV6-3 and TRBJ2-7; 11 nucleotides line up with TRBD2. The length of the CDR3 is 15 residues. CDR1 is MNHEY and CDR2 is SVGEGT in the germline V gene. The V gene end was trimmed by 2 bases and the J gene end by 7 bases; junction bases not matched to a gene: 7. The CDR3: CASSYIAGGPEEQYF. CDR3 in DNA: TGTGCCAGCAGTTACATAGCGGGAGGGCCGGAGGAGCAGTACTTC.

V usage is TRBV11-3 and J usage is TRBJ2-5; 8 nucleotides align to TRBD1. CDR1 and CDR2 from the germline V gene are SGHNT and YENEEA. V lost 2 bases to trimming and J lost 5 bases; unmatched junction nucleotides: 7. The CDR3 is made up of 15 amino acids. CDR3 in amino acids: CASSLSGGSRETQYF. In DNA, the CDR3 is TGTGCCAGCAGCTTATCAGGGGGCAGTCGGGAGACCCAGTACTTC.

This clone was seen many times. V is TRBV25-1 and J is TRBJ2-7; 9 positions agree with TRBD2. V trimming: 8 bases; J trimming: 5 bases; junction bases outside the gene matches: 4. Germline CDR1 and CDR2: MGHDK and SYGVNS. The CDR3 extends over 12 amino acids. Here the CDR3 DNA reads TGTGCCAGCGAACGCGGGAGGGACGAGCAGTACTTC. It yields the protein CASERGRDEQYF.